This TCR beta chain was identified in a study of blood T cell repertoires in COVID-19 (TCRdb year 2020). About the full investigation: Collaborator samples came from the United States, Italy and Spain and covered acute and convalescent phases of COVID-19. The repertoires were released in a freely available public database meant as a resource for research on the immune response to SARS-CoV-2. The prospective study material was composed of cDNA or gDNA derived from T cells, B-cell-depleted T cells, or PBMCs. Where HLA class I and class II types were available, the types were taken from metadata supplied by the sample provider, not from assay-based typing. The sample metadata nearly always contained a de-identified subject ID, COVID-19 status, age in years and sex. Deeply sampled blood TCRbeta repertoires from subjects exposed to, actively infected with, or recovered from COVID-19 were included in the dataset. The samples were drawn from two sources: the first 160 participants of the ongoing ImmuneRACE study, and 1,000 to 1,500 subjects contributed by 6 global collaborators.

What the research found in general, with its limitations: The amount of clinical and demographic metadata varied by source and participant and was provided uncurated.

The CDR3, cysteine through phenylalanine, is 14 amino acids long. CDR3 DNA only is kept here, 42 bases in frame from base 1. V is clipped by 3 bases and J by 3 bases, and the sequence between their germline boundaries is 8 bases long. The CDR1 and CDR2 encoded by the germline V gene are MDHEN and SYDVKM. The collaborating institutions used their own protocols to collect whole blood in K2EDTA tubes. For TCRbeta analysis, collaborator samples were shipped as frozen whole blood, as isolated PBMCs, or as DNA extracted from either sample type. Note on this clone: The clone's antigen remains unknown. Per-base qualities were not stored, and no clone one base away is much larger.

TCRbeta CDR3 regions were amplified from genomic DNA by means of the immunoSEQ Assay, a bias-controlled multiplex PCR. For the original study's pipeline: The number of nucleated cells in each sample was estimated by amplification of reference gene primers within the assay. To quantify the absolute abundance of each unique TCRbeta CDR3 rearrangement, sequence reads were collapsed and filtered. For each sample, productive Simpson clonality was calculated by taking the square root of Simpson's diversity index across productive rearrangements. The table was pulled from immuneACCESS by TCRdb, which kept in-frame rearrangements only. Such tables lose some clones; where checked, under half of the loss comes from unresolved V genes, and the rest has no known cause. V, J and clone size are those of that table, while D and trimming were read from the DNA. The sample table lists roughly 49,000 clones, more than 65% of them with a count of one. 8.5% to 9% of the sample is in the top ten clones.

The rearranged segments are TRBV28 and TRBJ2-2, with an unclear D gene assignment. The source of this sequence is a woman aged 70 to 79 with acute or convalescent COVID-19. The specimen was peripheral blood. The nucleotide sequence is given as TGTGCCAGCAGTTTTCGCACGGACACCGGGGAGCTGTTTTTT. Translated, it reads CASSFRTDTGELFF.